One sample yielded the 31 T cell receptor beta chains listed below, sequenced in a study of shared clonotypes between healthy human individuals (dated by TCRdb to the early 2020s). The protocol used for the library was the immunoSEQ multiplex PCR assay. TCRdb carries this immuneACCESS record with in-frame sequences only. Its versions omit some clonotypes, under half of them owing to an unresolved V gene in the studies checked, with the rest unexplained. Counted in this sample were some 2.1 million clones; roughly 95% of them appeared once. Of the sample, roughly 0.13% is held by the ten largest clones. Sequencing was done on a sample of naive CD4+ T cells sorted from blood. The intended sense of this specimen's cell subset or site label: CD45RA+ positively selected. The receptors derive from a man younger than 30 in good health.

This clone appeared once. The V gene is TRBV6-1, the J gene TRBJ1-1, with TRBD1 matching 7 bases. Germline V lookup: CDR1 MNHNS, CDR2 SASEGT. V shed 5 bases and J 4 bases; nucleotides not matched to a gene: 4. This CDR3 is built from 13 residues. The CDR3 region is CASSPRQGTEAFF. The CDR3 DNA is TGTGCCAGCAGTCCAAGACAGGGCACTGAAGCTTTCTTT.

This chain links TRBV5-4 with TRBJ2-1, with TRBD1 identical over 12 bases. The germline gives CDR1 SGHNT, CDR2 YYREEE (reference sequence). This CDR3 contains 17 residues. Germline trimming cut 4 bases from V and 3 bases from J; bases unmatched to any gene: 8. CDR3 in DNA: TGTGCCAGCAGCGGGGCCGGGACAGGGGGCTACTACAATGAGCAGTTCTTC. Its protein is CASSGAGTGGYYNEQFF.

This clone was observed once. V gene TRBV2 combines with J gene TRBJ2-7, with TRBD2 identical over 10 bases. The CDR3 sequence is 17 residues long. Germline trimming cut 7 bases from V and 3 bases from J; bases unmatched to any gene: 15. CDR1 and CDR2 from the germline V gene are SNHLY and FYNNEI. The chain's CDR3 is CASTLEASGSWNYEQYF. For the CDR3, the DNA is TGTGCCAGCACCCTCGAGGCTAGCGGGAGTTGGAACTACGAGCAGTACTTC. Full variable domain (rest looked up from reference TRBV2 and TRBJ2-7): EPEVTQTPSHQVTQMGQEVILRCVPISNHLYFYWYRQILGQKVEFLVSFYNNEISEKSEIFDDQFSVERPDGSNFTLKIRSTKLEDSAMYFCASTLEASGSWNYEQYFGPGTRLTVT.

The chain is built from TRBV5-6 and TRBJ1-4; 8 bases line up with TRBD1. CDR3 length equals 13 residues. Germline V gives CDR1 SGHDT, CDR2 YYEEEE. The V gene end was trimmed by 4 bases and the J gene end by 8 bases; junction bases not matched to a gene: 4. The CDR3 is CASSLRTGEKLFF. Here the CDR3 DNA reads TGTGCCAGCAGCCTACGGACAGGGGAAAAACTGTTTTTT.

The V gene is TRBV5-1, the J gene TRBJ2-2; D is perhaps TRBD2 (6 bases). Looked up from germline, CDR1 is SGHRS and CDR2 is YFSETQ. The CDR3 loop spans 14 amino acids. The V and J ends lost 3 bases and 1 base respectively, with 7 bases between them. The CDR3 nucleotides are TGCGCCAGCAGCTACGGGGGGAACACCGGGGAGCTGTTTTTT. It yields the protein CASSYGGNTGELFF.

V gene TRBV9 combines with J gene TRBJ2-2; no clear D. V lost 0 bases to trimming and J lost 3 bases, with 6 bases between them. The CDR3 loop spans 14 amino acids. Germline CDR1 reads SGDLS; CDR2 reads YYNGEE. The CDR3 DNA reads TGTGCCAGCAGCGTAGGTCAGGACACCGGGGAGCTGTTTTTT. Amino acids: CASSVGQDTGELFF.

The V and J genes are TRBV15 and TRBJ2-7, with TRBD2 matching over 14 bases. Germline V gives CDR1 LNHNV, CDR2 YYDKDF (reference sequence). The CDR3 covers 18 residues. Unmatched junction bases numbered 10, after V lost 3 bases and J lost 3 bases. The CDR3, as DNA: TGTGCCACCAGCAGGGGGACTAGCGGGAGAACCATGAACTACGAGCAGTACTTC. This gives the protein CATSRGTSGRTMNYEQYF. The full variable domain, in which reference TRBV15 and TRBJ2-7 provide the parts outside the CDR3, is DAMVIQNPRYQVTQFGKPVTLSCSQTLNHNVMYWYQQKSSQAPKLLFHYYDKDFNNEADTPDNFQSRRPNTSFCFLDIRSPGLGDTAMYLCATSRGTSGRTMNYEQYFGPGTRLTVT.

In regard to this clone: Other DNA sequences of this sample code for an identical CDR3. The chain is built from TRBV5-1 and TRBJ2-7, with D maybe TRBD2 (7 bases). The V and J ends lost 2 bases and 2 bases respectively, with 11 bases between them. The CDR3 is 14 residues long. The germline V gene has CDR1 SGHRS and CDR2 YFSETQ. The CDR3 here is CASSFGGPPYEQYF. The CDR3 DNA is TGCGCCAGCAGCTTCGGGGGGCCACCCTACGAGCAGTACTTC.

V and J are TRBV4-2 and TRBJ2-7; D is perhaps TRBD1 or TRBD2 (5 bases each). The V and J ends lost 0 bases and 4 bases respectively, with 16 bases between them. Germline V gene sequence: CDR1 LGHNA, CDR2 YNFKEQ. The CDR3 consists of 16 residues. In DNA, the CDR3 is TGTGCCAGCAGCCAAGATGTGTTGGGGGACGGTTACGAGCAGTACTTC. It yields the protein CASSQDVLGDGYEQYF.

The chain joins TRBV4-3 to TRBJ2-7; 7 bases are shared with TRBD2. Looked up from germline, CDR1 is LGHNA and CDR2 is YSLEER. V dropped 0 bases and J dropped 4; count of bases not matched to a gene: 9. CDR3 size: 16 residues. CDR3 amino acids: CASSQEASGIVYEQYF. The CDR3 DNA sequence: TGCGCCAGCAGCCAAGAGGCGAGCGGGATTGTGTACGAGCAGTACTTC.

The V gene is TRBV30, the J gene TRBJ2-1, with TRBD1 as a possible D gene (6 bases). Germline V gives CDR1 GTSNPN, CDR2 SVGIG (reference sequence). This CDR3 has 15 residues. Trimming shortened V by 3 bases and J by 4 bases, and 16 bases separated the two germline ends. The CDR3 loop reads CAWSQGSGIYNEQFF. The CDR3 nucleotides read TGTGCCTGGAGCCAGGGGTCCGGGATATACAATGAGCAGTTCTTC.

The chain joins TRBV30 to TRBJ2-1; no clear D. The germline V and J ends were trimmed by 6 bases and 5 bases, with 5 bases remaining between them. Germline CDR1 and CDR2: GTSNPN and SVGIG (reference sequence). This CDR3 region has 10 residues. The CDR3 DNA is TGTGCCTGCGGGCACAATGAGCAGTTCTTC. Protein sequence: CACGHNEQFF. Filled out from reference TRBV30 and TRBJ2-1, the complete variable domain reads SQTIHQWPATLVQPVGSPLSLECTVEGTSNPNLYWYRQAAGRGLQLLFYSVGIGQISSEVPQNLSASRPQDRQFILSSKKLLLSDSGFYLCACGHNEQFFGPGTRLTVL.

For this clone: The sample carries other DNA sequences with the same CDR3. This chain uses TRBV18 with TRBJ1-4; the D is unclear. Germline V gives CDR1 KGHSH, CDR2 LQKENI. Trimming left V 3 bases short and J 5 bases short, with 10 bases between. The CDR3 consists of 14 residues. Here the CDR3 reads CASSPAGGNEKLFF. The CDR3 DNA reads as TGTGCCAGCTCACCGGCGGGAGGGAATGAAAAACTGTTTTTT.

The chain couples TRBV5-1 to TRBJ2-7; TRBD1 aligns across 10 bases. CDR1 and CDR2 from the germline V gene are SGHRS and YFSETQ. The length of the CDR3 is 17 residues. V lost 4 bases and J lost 5; bases outside the gene matches: 15. The CDR3 loop is CASSPFPEGQGRNEQYF. In DNA, the CDR3 is TGCGCCAGCAGCCCGTTCCCCGAGGGACAGGGGAGGAACGAGCAGTACTTC.

J is TRBJ1-6 and V is TRBV6-5; no firm D call. The CDR3 is 14 residues long. CDR1 and CDR2 from the germline V gene are MNHEY and SVGAGI. V was cut by 4 bases and J by 7 bases, with 11 bases left in between. Here the CDR3 reads CASSSTPRNSPLHF. The DNA of the CDR3 is TGTGCCAGCAGTTCTACTCCCAGGAATTCACCCCTCCACTTT.

The gene calls are TRBV15 and TRBJ2-5; 13 bases map to TRBD2. V was clipped by 3 bases and J by 4 bases; unmatched bases: 2. The CDR3 has 15 residues. CDR1 LNHNV and CDR2 YYDKDF come from the germline V gene (reference sequence). As DNA, the CDR3 is TGTGCCACCAGCAGCGGGACTAGCGGGGTAGAGACCCAGTACTTC. Translating it yields CATSSGTSGVETQYF.

The V gene is TRBV6-6, the J gene TRBJ2-2; 8 nucleotides align to TRBD1. This CDR3 comprises 15 residues. The junction had 1 base not matched to a gene; V was cut back by 3 bases and J by 1 base. Looked up from germline, CDR1 is MNHNY and CDR2 is SVGAGI (reference sequence). CDR3 DNA sequence: TGTGCCAGCAGTTATGGGACAGGGAACACCGGGGAGCTGTTTTTT. Residues: CASSYGTGNTGELFF.

This chain uses TRBV5-5 with TRBJ1-2; TRBD1 might be the D (6 bases). The CDR3 contains 14 residues. CDR1 is SGHKS and CDR2 is YYEKEE in the germline V gene (reference sequence). V was shortened by 4 bases and J by 4 bases, with 14 bases between the two germline ends. The CDR3 DNA reads TGTGCCAGCAGCCCCGGGACAACCCCCTATGGCTACACCTTC. Protein: CASSPGTTPYGYTF. Based on the CDR3 plus reference TRBV5-5 and TRBJ1-2, the full variable domain is DAGVTQSPTHLIKTRGQQVTLRCSPISGHKSVSWYQQVLGQGPQFIFQYYEKEERGRGNFPDRFSARQFPNYSSELNVNALLLGDSALYLCASSPGTTPYGYTFGSGTRLTVV.

This chain uses TRBV5-1 with TRBJ2-7; TRBD2 aligns across 7 bases. Germline lookup yields CDR1 SGHRS and CDR2 YFSETQ. V gave up 0 bases and J gave up 2 bases; unmatched junction bases: 5. The CDR3 totals 15 residues. This CDR3 reads CASSLALAKAYEQYF. DNA of the CDR3: TGCGCCAGCAGCTTGGCACTAGCGAAGGCCTACGAGCAGTACTTC.

The V call is TRBV7-8, the J call TRBJ2-2; unclear D gene. The V and J ends lost 7 bases and 2 bases respectively, with 14 bases between them. Germline CDR1 SGHVS, CDR2 FQNEAQ. This CDR3 comprises 15 residues. The DNA for the CDR3 is TGTGCCAGCAATAACCGCCCCCCCAACACCGGGGAGCTGTTTTTT. Its translation: CASNNRPPNTGELFF. The whole variable domain, filled in from reference TRBV7-8 and TRBJ2-2, reads GAGVSQSPRYKVAKRGQDVALRCDPISGHVSLFWYQQALGQGPEFLTYFQNEAQLDKSGLPSDRFFAERPEGSVSTLKIQRTQQEDSAVYLCASNNRPPNTGELFFGEGSRLTVL.

Note on this clone: An end of the junction differs from the germline gene, which may be a read error. The chain couples TRBV25-1 to TRBJ2-3; unclear D gene. Germline V gives CDR1 MGHDK, CDR2 SYGVNS. The CDR3 totals 13 residues. The CDR3 DNA reads TGTGCCAGCAGCCGTTACCGCACAGATTCGCAGTATTTT. Amino acid sequence: CASSRYRTDSQYF.

In the case of this clone: Other DNA sequences within the sample encode an identical CDR3. The V and J genes are TRBV5-1 and TRBJ2-6; D is undetermined. There are 15 residues in the CDR3. V lost 0 bases, J lost 0 bases, and 4 bases lay in between. Germline CDR1 and CDR2: SGHRS and YFSETQ. CDR3 coding DNA: TGCGCCAGCAGCTTGGGTTCCTCTGGGGCCAACGTCCTGACTTTC. Its protein product is CASSLGSSGANVLTF. Complete variable domain (other parts from reference TRBV5-1 and TRBJ2-6): KAGVTQTPRYLIKTRGQQVTLSCSPISGHRSVSWYQQTPGQGLQFLFEYFSETQRNKGNFPGRFSGRQFSNSRSEMNVSTLELGDSALYLCASSLGSSGANVLTFGAGSRLTVL.

The chain couples TRBV5-4 to TRBJ1-1, with 8 bases that match TRBD1. Trimming took 3 bases from V and 7 from J; bases not matched to a gene: 8. Germline loops: CDR1 SGHNT, CDR2 YYREEE (reference sequence). The length of the CDR3 is 14 residues. The CDR3 nucleotides are TGTGCCAGCAGCTCGGACAGGGCCCGACATGAAGCTTTCTTT. This sequence encodes CASSSDRARHEAFF.

This chain links TRBV29-1 with TRBJ2-1; unclear D gene. The CDR3 has 13 amino acids. The germline V gene has CDR1 SQVTM and CDR2 ANQGSEA. V lost 7 bases and J 9 bases, leaving 19 bases between the germline ends. DNA for the CDR3: TGCAGCGCAAGGCAGGCTTCGAATGCTGAGCAGTTCTTC. This encodes CSARQASNAEQFF.

This chain links TRBV7-9 with TRBJ1-2; D possibly corresponds to TRBD1 (6 bases). Trimming removed 5 bases from V and 5 bases from J, with 15 bases in between. This CDR3 has 14 residues. The germline gives CDR1 SEHNR, CDR2 FQNEAQ (reference sequence). For the CDR3, the DNA is TGTGCCAGCAGCCCACGACAGGATTGGTATGGCTACACCTTC. Protein product: CASSPRQDWYGYTF.

A remark on this clone: Other DNA sequences in this specimen translate into the identical CDR3. This sequence joins TRBV5-4 and TRBJ2-2; 8 nucleotides line up with TRBD1. Trimming removed 4 bases from V and 4 bases from J; junction bases left unmatched: 3. CDR1 is SGHNT, CDR2 YYREEE, per germline (reference sequence). CDR3 length equals 14 residues. The CDR3 protein is CASSRQGPTGELFF. Here the CDR3 DNA reads TGTGCCAGCAGCCGACAGGGGCCCACCGGGGAGCTGTTTTTT.

The V and J genes are TRBV6-1 and TRBJ2-7; D gene uncertain. The V gene lost 3 bases and the J gene lost 1 base, with 13 bases spanning the gap. Germline values: CDR1 MNHNS, CDR2 SASEGT. This CDR3 is 15 amino acids long. The CDR3 protein is CASSDREAGSYEQYF. The CDR3 DNA follows: TGTGCCAGCAGTGACAGAGAGGCAGGATCCTACGAGCAGTACTTC.

The CDR3 DNA reads as TGTGCCAGCTCACCACAGGGACTGACTGGAACCGGGGAGCTGTTTTTT. Protein: CASSPQGLTGTGELFF. This chain uses TRBV18 with TRBJ2-2, with D maybe TRBD2 (6 bases). V shed 1 base and J shed 5 bases, with 14 bases lying between them. CDR3 length equals 16 residues. Germline loops: CDR1 KGHSH, CDR2 LQKENI. The complete variable domain, with remaining parts taken from reference TRBV18 and TRBJ2-2, reads NAGVMQNPRHLVRRRGQEARLRCSPMKGHSHVYWYRQLPEEGLKFMVYLQKENIIDESGMPKERFSAEFPKEGPSILRIQQVVRGDSAAYFCASSPQGLTGTGELFFGEGSRLTVL.

In this sample, this clone turned up once. The chain is built from TRBV19 and TRBJ1-5, with D unresolved. This CDR3 is 13 amino acids long. Deletions cut 5 bases from V and 6 bases from J, with 11 bases between. Per the germline V gene, CDR1 is LNHDA and CDR2 is SQIVND (reference sequence). DNA of the CDR3: TGTGCCAGTAGTCGCCTAACGTCTCAGCCCCAGCATTTT. This codes for CASSRLTSQPQHF.

J is TRBJ2-7 and V is TRBV5-1; D is possibly TRBD2 (5 bases). The CDR3 extends over 13 amino acids. Germline CDR1 reads SGHRS; CDR2 reads YFSETQ. V was pared by 7 bases and J by 2 bases, with 13 bases between. This CDR3 reads CASRIDGTYEQYF. CDR3 nucleotide sequence: TGCGCCAGCCGAATTGACGGGACCTACGAGCAGTACTTC.

The rearrangement joins TRBV5-1 to TRBJ2-7; D is possibly TRBD2 (6 bases). CDR3 size: 14 residues. Germline V CDR1 and CDR2: SGHRS, YFSETQ. Deletions cut 2 bases from V and 2 bases from J, with 11 bases between. Here the CDR3 reads CASSLGRETYEQYF. As DNA, the CDR3 is TGCGCCAGCAGCTTAGGTCGGGAGACCTACGAGCAGTACTTC.